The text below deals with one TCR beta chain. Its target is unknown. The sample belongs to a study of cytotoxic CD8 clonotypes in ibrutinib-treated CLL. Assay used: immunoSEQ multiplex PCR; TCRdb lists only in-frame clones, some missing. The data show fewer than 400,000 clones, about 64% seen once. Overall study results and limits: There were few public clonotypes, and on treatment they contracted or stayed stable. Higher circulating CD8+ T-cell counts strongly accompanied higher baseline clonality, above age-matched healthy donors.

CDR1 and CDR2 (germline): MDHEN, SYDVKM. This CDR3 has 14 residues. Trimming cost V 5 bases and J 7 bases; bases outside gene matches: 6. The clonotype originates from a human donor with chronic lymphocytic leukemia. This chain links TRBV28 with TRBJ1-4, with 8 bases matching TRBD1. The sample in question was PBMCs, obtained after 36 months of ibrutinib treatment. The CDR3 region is CASSGGTGLEKLFF. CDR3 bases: TGTGCCAGCAGTGGCGGGACAGGTCTTGAAAAACTGTTTTTT.